The rows below give T cell receptor beta chains drawn from one sample of a study of T cells after posttransplantation cyclophosphamide. Libraries were prepared by immunoSEQ multiplex PCR; TCRdb keeps only in-frame clonotypes and omits some of them. This sample has tens of thousands of clones, with around 73% found just once. The sample consisted of memory CD4+ T cells sorted from PBMCs. These receptors all come from an older woman in good health, CMV-negative, and a related stem cell transplant donor. Each CDR3 is given without its conserved first and last residue. Fields, in order: V gene, CDR3 protein.

v_call: TRBV7-2; cdr3_aa: ASSLGGLASEQY
v_call: TRBV5-1; cdr3_aa: ASQAGGLNTEAF
v_call: TRBV9; cdr3_aa: ASSVGSVEKLF
v_call: TRBV19; cdr3_aa: ASSMQGYYGYT
v_call: TRBV6-1; cdr3_aa: ASSTLGGNSPLH
v_call: TRBV9; cdr3_aa: ASSPGPGTSLSYEQY
v_call: TRBV5-6; cdr3_aa: ASSRPVTGEQY
v_call: TRBV7-2; cdr3_aa: ASSLNSGGAGDTQY
v_call: TRBV7-2; cdr3_aa: ASSLRLAGTSTDTQY
v_call: TRBV19; cdr3_aa: ASSRGFDSPLH
v_call: TRBV6-5; cdr3_aa: ASSGQGNEQY
v_call: TRBV7-3; cdr3_aa: ASSTDRDHEQY
v_call: TRBV5-6; cdr3_aa: ASSVYLGTANSPLH
v_call: TRBV7-9; cdr3_aa: ASSFEGRKSETQY
v_call: TRBV4-1; cdr3_aa: ASQGQGGSYEQY
v_call: TRBV25-1; cdr3_aa: ASSESLTVNTEAF